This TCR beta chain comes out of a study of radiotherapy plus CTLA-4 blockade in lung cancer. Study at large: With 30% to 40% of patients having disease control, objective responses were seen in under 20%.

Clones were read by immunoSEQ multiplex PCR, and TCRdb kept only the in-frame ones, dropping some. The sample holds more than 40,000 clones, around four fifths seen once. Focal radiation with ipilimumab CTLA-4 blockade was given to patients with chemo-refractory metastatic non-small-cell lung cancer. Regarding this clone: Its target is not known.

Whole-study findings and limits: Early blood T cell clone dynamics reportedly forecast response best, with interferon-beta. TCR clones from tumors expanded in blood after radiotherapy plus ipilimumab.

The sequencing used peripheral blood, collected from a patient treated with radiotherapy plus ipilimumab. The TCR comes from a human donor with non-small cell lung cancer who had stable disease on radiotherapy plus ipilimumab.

The CDR3 sequence is CASSQPGGRAQQYF. The DNA of the CDR3 is TGTGCCAGCAGCCAACCGGGCGGGAGGGCGCAGCAGTACTTC. The rearrangement uses TRBV14 and TRBJ2-7; 9 nucleotides line up with TRBD2. There are 14 residues in the CDR3. The germline V gene encodes CDR1 SGHDN and CDR2 FVKESK. V shed 2 bases, J shed 8 bases, and the junction held 7 bases outside the gene matches.